These 30 T cell receptor beta chains were all obtained from the same sample, sequenced in a study of blood T cell repertoires in COVID-19 (dated by TCRdb to the early 2020s). Library preparation employed the immunoSEQ multiplex PCR assay. Sourced from immuneACCESS, this table was stored by TCRdb with only in-frame sequences that have V and J called. A share of the clones is absent; for the studies checked, an unresolved V gene accounts for under half, and the remainder has no known explanation. In all, the sample holds a few hundred thousand clones, and just over 90% of those were seen once. The top ten hold 0.8% to 0.9% of the sample. Sample: PBMCs or T cells enriched from blood (not recorded which). These receptors were taken from a woman aged 40 to 55 who had been exposed to COVID-19.

This clone was counted only a few times. The chain is built from TRBV2 and TRBJ1-1, with 9 bases identical to TRBD1. The germline V gene has CDR1 SNHLY and CDR2 FYNNEI. Trimming removed 6 bases from V and 3 bases from J; junction bases left unmatched: 8. The CDR3 sequence is 15 residues long. For the CDR3, the DNA is TGTGCCAGCAGACCCAGCGGGACAGGGTACACTGAAGCTTTCTTT. Translated, it gives CASRPSGTGYTEAFF.

This chain uses TRBV10-1 with TRBJ2-3; 7 bases are a match to TRBD2. V shed 8 bases and J 6 bases; nucleotides not matched to a gene: 5. The CDR3 has 12 amino acids. Germline V gene lookup returns CDR1 WNHNN and CDR2 SYGVQD (reference sequence). CDR3 sequence (DNA): TGCGCCAGCGCCGGGACTACGGATACGCAGTATTTT. Encoded protein: CASAGTTDTQYF.

This chain links TRBV27 with TRBJ1-6, with 7 bases lining up with TRBD1. Germline trimming cut 5 bases from V and 7 bases from J; bases unmatched to any gene: 11. The CDR3 is made up of 16 amino acids. Germline lookup yields CDR1 MNHEY and CDR2 SMNVEV (reference sequence). CDR3 protein: CASSPYRTGENSPLHF. DNA of the CDR3: TGTGCCAGCAGTCCATACCGAACAGGGGAGAATTCACCCCTCCACTTT.

V usage is TRBV14 and J usage is TRBJ1-2; 9 bases are a match to TRBD1. V was clipped by 6 bases and J by 0 bases; unmatched bases: 5. Germline loops: CDR1 SGHDN, CDR2 FVKESK. The CDR3 extends over 15 amino acids. In DNA form, the CDR3 reads TGTGCCAGCAGTCATAACAGGGGGCCTAACTATGGCTACACCTTC. Its translation is CASSHNRGPNYGYTF. Looking up the rest from reference TRBV14 and TRBJ1-2 gives the full variable domain: EAGVTQFPSHSVIEKGQTVTLRCDPISGHDNLYWYRRVMGKEIKFLLHFVKESKQDESGMPNNRFLAERTGGTYSTLKVQPAELEDSGVYFCASSHNRGPNYGYTFGSGTRLTVV.

The V and J genes are TRBV30 and TRBJ2-2, with 7 bases identical to TRBD1. CDR1 GTSNPN and CDR2 SVGIG come from the germline V gene (reference sequence). This CDR3 has 16 amino acids. V trimming: 2 bases; J trimming: 5 bases; junction bases outside the gene matches: 11. The CDR3 DNA follows: TGTGCCTGGAGTACTATCCTGTCAGGGGGAACCGGGGAGCTGTTTTTT. Translated: CAWSTILSGGTGELFF.

CDR3 residues: CASSLRDREKQYF. The CDR3 coding sequence is TGTGCCAGCAGCCTCCGGGACAGGGAAAAGCAGTACTTC. The V call is TRBV4-2, the J call TRBJ2-7, with 9 nucleotides matching TRBD1. CDR3 length: 13 amino acids. V trimming: 4 bases; J trimming: 8 bases; junction bases outside the gene matches: 6. Germline V lookup: CDR1 LGHNA, CDR2 YNFKEQ.

The V call is TRBV6-1, the J call TRBJ1-1; D gene ambiguous. Germline V lookup: CDR1 MNHNS, CDR2 SASEGT. The ends were cut back, 2 bases at V and 0 bases at J, with 10 bases in the middle. CDR3 length: 15 residues. The CDR3: CASSEPARVNTEAFF. Written as DNA, the CDR3 is TGTGCCAGCAGTGAACCAGCCCGGGTGAACACTGAAGCTTTCTTT.

The rearrangement uses TRBV10-1 and TRBJ2-2, with D possibly being TRBD1 (6 bases). The ends were cut back, 6 bases at V and 4 bases at J, with 9 bases in the middle. The germline V gene has CDR1 WNHNN and CDR2 SYGVQD (reference sequence). The length of the CDR3 is 13 residues. The CDR3 DNA is TGCGCCAGCAGCGGCAGGGGCACCGGGGAGCTGTTTTTT. Protein product: CASSGRGTGELFF.

This sequence joins TRBV13 and TRBJ2-2; tentatively, D is TRBD2 (5 bases). Trimming left V 0 bases short and J 4 bases short, with 9 bases between. Germline V gene data show CDR1 as PRHDT and CDR2 as FYEKMQ (reference sequence). The CDR3 is made up of 15 amino acids. CDR3 nucleotides: TGTGCCAGCAGCTTAGGGCGCGCGGGCACCGGGGAGCTGTTTTTT. It translates to CASSLGRAGTGELFF.

The chain carries TRBV12-5 and TRBJ2-3; D perhaps matches TRBD2 (6 bases). The CDR3 runs 18 residues. The V and J ends lost 0 bases and 3 bases respectively, with 19 bases between them. From germline, CDR1 is LGHNT and CDR2 FRNRAP. CDR3 region: CASGLVRDGSVVTDTQYF. CDR3 nucleotide sequence: TGTGCTAGTGGTTTGGTACGAGACGGGAGTGTCGTGACAGATACGCAGTATTTT.

This rearrangement joins TRBV30 to TRBJ1-5, with D possibly TRBD1 on 6 matching bases. V dropped 0 bases and J dropped 0 bases, with 9 bases sitting between them. CDR1 GTSNPN and CDR2 SVGIG come from the germline V gene (reference sequence). CDR3 size: 15 residues. As DNA, the CDR3 is TGTGCCTGGAGTGTACAGGGAACTAGCAATCAGCCCCAGCATTTT. Its translation: CAWSVQGTSNQPQHF.

The chain carries TRBV9 and TRBJ1-1; D ambiguous. The CDR3 is 16 amino acids. Germline lookup yields CDR1 SGDLS and CDR2 YYNGEE. V lost 0 bases, J lost 3 bases, and 15 bases lay in between. CDR3 in DNA: TGTGCCAGCAGCGTAGGTGCGGCTCTGAGCGACACTGAAGCTTTCTTT. This encodes CASSVGAALSDTEAFF.

This rearrangement joins TRBV7-9 to TRBJ1-4; the match to TRBD1 covers 7 bases. Germline CDR1 is SEHNR and CDR2 is FQNEAQ (reference sequence). V was pared by 5 bases and J by 8 bases, with 14 bases of the junction left unmatched. This CDR3 has 16 residues. As DNA, the CDR3 is TGTGCCAGCAGCCCAGACCCAGGGGGGTTTGGAGAAAAACTGTTTTTT. This gives the protein CASSPDPGGFGEKLFF. Combining the CDR3 with reference TRBV7-9 and TRBJ1-4 gives the whole variable domain DTGVSQNPRHKITKRGQNVTFRCDPISEHNRLYWYRQTLGQGPEFLTYFQNEAQLEKSRLLSDRFSAERPKGSFSTLEIQRTEQGDSAMYLCASSPDPGGFGEKLFFGSGTQLSVL.

The chain is built from TRBV5-8 and TRBJ2-6; D is perhaps TRBD2 (5 bases). The length of the CDR3 is 16 residues. Per the germline V gene, CDR1 is SGHTS and CDR2 is YDEGEE. Trimming took 4 bases from V and 3 from J, leaving 14 bases between them. CDR3 region: CASSEGGIGGANVLTF. The CDR3 DNA follows: TGTGCCAGCAGCGAGGGTGGGATAGGTGGGGCCAACGTCCTGACTTTC.

V is TRBV5-1 and J is TRBJ1-3; no firm D call. There are 16 residues in the CDR3. Germline V gene lookup returns CDR1 SGHRS and CDR2 YFSETQ. Trimming took off 3 bases at V and 3 bases at J, with 16 bases between the two ends. The CDR3 DNA reads as TGCGCCAGCAGCTCCAATTTGCTAGGGAGTGGAAACACCATATATTTT. Its translation: CASSSNLLGSGNTIYF.

The chain combines TRBV7-9 with TRBJ2-3; TRBD2 agrees at 13 bases. Per the germline V gene, CDR1 is SEHNR and CDR2 is FQNEAQ (reference sequence). V lost 1 base and J lost 5; bases outside the gene matches: 0. CDR3 length: 15 amino acids. CDR3 sequence: CASSLGLAGGDTQYF. CDR3 DNA: TGTGCCAGCAGCTTAGGACTAGCGGGGGGAGATACGCAGTATTTT.

This chain uses TRBV21-1 with TRBJ1-2; the D call TRBD1 from the table was never checked on the DNA. TRBV21-1 is classified as a pseudogene. The CDR3 spans 24 residues. The DNA of the CDR3 is TGTGCCAGCAGCAAAGATCACCCGACGGCCCAGATTCCTCAGACAGGGGGAGGAAACTATGGCTACACCTTC. Its translation: CASSKDHPTAQIPQTGGGNYGYTF.

The V gene is TRBV14, the J gene TRBJ1-2, with D possibly matching TRBD1 (5 bases). The germline V and J ends were trimmed by 4 bases and 5 bases, with 8 bases remaining between them. CDR1 is SGHDN, CDR2 FVKESK, per germline. The CDR3 contains 12 residues. CDR3 protein: CASSRDSYGYTF. The DNA of the CDR3 is TGTGCCAGCAGCCGCGACAGTTATGGCTACACCTTC. The variable domain in full, completed from reference TRBV14 and TRBJ1-2, reads EAGVTQFPSHSVIEKGQTVTLRCDPISGHDNLYWYRRVMGKEIKFLLHFVKESKQDESGMPNNRFLAERTGGTYSTLKVQPAELEDSGVYFCASSRDSYGYTFGSGTRLTVV.

In DNA, the CDR3 is TGCGCCACCAAAGTAGCGGGGGGGCGCACAGATACGCAGTATTTT. Residues: CATKVAGGRTDTQYF. The chain has TRBV10-2 and TRBJ2-3; 11 bases agree with TRBD2. The CDR3 is 15 residues long. Germline CDR1 is WSHSY and CDR2 is SAAADI. V lost 10 bases to trimming and J lost 1 base; unmatched junction nucleotides: 7.

The rearrangement joins TRBV19 to TRBJ2-3, with no clear D. CDR1 and CDR2 from the germline V gene are LNHDA and SQIVND (reference sequence). There are 14 residues in the CDR3. V lost 3 bases to trimming and J lost 4 bases, with 11 bases between them. Here the CDR3 reads CASSMGPNSDTQYF. The CDR3 DNA reads TGTGCCAGTAGTATGGGCCCGAATTCAGATACGCAGTATTTT. Drawing the rest from reference TRBV19 and TRBJ2-3, the complete variable domain is DGGITQSPKYLFRKEGQNVTLSCEQNLNHDAMYWYRQDPGQGLRLIYYSQIVNDFQKGDIAEGYSVSREKKESFPLTVTSAQKNPTAFYLCASSMGPNSDTQYFGPGTRLTVL.

J is TRBJ2-1 and V is TRBV10-2, with 7 nucleotides matching TRBD2. V shed 2 bases, J shed 3 bases, and the junction held 10 bases outside the gene matches. The germline V gene encodes CDR1 WSHSY and CDR2 SAAADI. There are 17 residues in the CDR3. The CDR3 loop reads CASSEGGEGAHYNEQFF. The CDR3 coding sequence is TGCGCCAGCAGTGAGGGCGGGGAGGGAGCGCACTACAATGAGCAGTTCTTC.

The chain uses TRBV7-9 and TRBJ2-7; 7 nucleotides align to TRBD1. Germline trimming cut 0 bases from V and 1 base from J; bases unmatched to any gene: 0. This CDR3 region has 14 residues. Germline CDR1 is SEHNR and CDR2 is FQNEAQ (reference sequence). The CDR3 reads CASSLAGQSYEQYF. In DNA form, the CDR3 reads TGTGCCAGCAGCTTAGCGGGACAGTCCTACGAGCAGTACTTC.

CDR3 sequence reads: CASSYPGQGAHGYTF. The CDR3 DNA sequence: TGTGCCAGCAGTTACCCAGGACAGGGGGCCCATGGCTACACCTTC. V gene TRBV6-5 combines with J gene TRBJ1-2; 11 bases match TRBD1. Germline trimming cut 2 bases from V and 6 bases from J; bases unmatched to any gene: 5. The CDR3 extends over 15 amino acids. Germline loops: CDR1 MNHEY, CDR2 SVGAGI.

The V gene is TRBV30, the J gene TRBJ1-1; 10 bases align to TRBD1. The V segment lost 0 bases and the J segment 4 bases; nucleotides outside the gene matches: 8. This CDR3 contains 16 residues. The germline V gene has CDR1 GTSNPN and CDR2 SVGIG (reference sequence). The CDR3 reads CAWSVGSRDRGTEAFF. CDR3 in DNA: TGTGCCTGGAGTGTGGGGAGCCGGGACAGGGGCACTGAAGCTTTCTTT.

The chain links TRBV2 to TRBJ2-7; tentative D call: TRBD1 (5 bases). Germline CDR1 and CDR2: SNHLY and FYNNEI. The V end was cut by 4 bases, the J end by 1 base, with 8 bases between. CDR3 length: 13 residues. The CDR3 nucleotides read TGTGCCAGCAGTGCGTACAGGTCCTACGAGCAGTACTTC. It codes for CASSAYRSYEQYF.

This rearrangement joins TRBV4-3 to TRBJ1-1; possibly TRBD1 for D (6 bases). The V end was cut by 0 bases, the J end by 0 bases, with 14 bases between. Germline-derived CDR1 and CDR2 are LGHNA and YSLEER. The CDR3 extends over 17 amino acids. The CDR3 bases are TGCGCCAGCAGCCAAGAGGATCCAGGGGCATTGAACACTGAAGCTTTCTTT. It encodes CASSQEDPGALNTEAFF.

The J gene is TRBJ2-3, the V gene TRBV19, with a weak D call TRBD2 (5 bases). CDR1 LNHDA and CDR2 SQIVND come from the germline V gene (reference sequence). V was clipped by 3 bases and J by 0 bases, with 10 bases between them. The CDR3 has 15 amino acids. CDR3 protein: CASSMRRTSTDTQYF. Written as DNA, the CDR3 is TGTGCCAGTAGTATGCGGCGGACTAGCACAGATACGCAGTATTTT.

The CDR3: CASSTRAILSTDTQYF. The CDR3 coding sequence is TGTGCCAGTAGTACCAGGGCTATCCTTAGCACAGATACGCAGTATTTT. The chain joins TRBV19 to TRBJ2-3; weak D call: TRBD1 (5 bases). The CDR3 contains 16 residues. CDR1 and CDR2 from the germline V gene are LNHDA and SQIVND (reference sequence). The V end lost 4 bases, the J end lost 0 bases, and 14 bases lay between the germline ends.

The V call is TRBV12-3 or TRBV12-4, the J call TRBJ2-7, with 7 bases fitting TRBD1. The CDR3 is made up of 12 amino acids. With V trimmed by 5 bases and J by 6 bases, 4 bases remained unmatched. CDR3 in amino acids: CASSPDRAEQYF. CDR3 bases: TGTGCCAGCAGTCCCGACAGGGCCGAGCAGTACTTC.

Note on this clone: Other nucleotide sequences in the sample specify the same CDR3. This chain links TRBV24-1 with TRBJ1-3; tentatively, D is TRBD1 (5 bases). Trimming removed 0 bases at V and 7 bases at J, with 6 bases between. Germline CDR1 KGHDR, CDR2 SFDVKD. CDR3 length: 13 amino acids. CDR3 residues: CATSDLRGNTIYF. CDR3 bases: TGTGCCACCAGTGATTTGCGGGGGAACACCATATATTTT.